This TCR beta chain appears in the sequencing data of a study of early T cells in non-severe SARS-CoV-2 infection. About the research overall: Sequencing targeted bulk RNA from unsorted whole blood, leaving chains unpaired. Study-wide points: There was a bias toward anti-spike CD8 responses in VDJdb matching, which missed private and CD4 specificities.

The TCR library protocol was used to attach unique molecular identifiers. These identifiers were attached to individual cDNA molecules. Each CDR3 protein is one row after TCRdb ran MiXCR on the 5' RACE reads. The sample holds about 49,000 distinct CDR3 sequences, less than 7.5% seen once. Trimming took off 0 bases at V and 2 bases at J, with 5 bases between the two ends. The CDR3 runs to 14 residues. CDR1 is SGHTA, CDR2 FQGNSA, per germline. This clonotype was counted between two and nine times. Its antigen is not known. This chain connects TRBV7-2 to TRBJ1-5, with TRBD1 as a possible D gene (5 bases). Sequencing used whole blood, obtained at baseline. The TCR originated in an adult who was a healthcare worker with PCR-confirmed SARS-CoV-2 infection or an uninfected control (not recorded which). CDR3 amino acids: CASSLAGGNQPQHF. CDR3 DNA sequence: TGTGCCAGCAGCTTAGCGGGGGGCAATCAGCCCCAGCATTTT.